This TCR beta chain was recorded in a study of regulatory T cells in long-lasting Graves disease. Germline lookup yields CDR1 SEHNR and CDR2 FQNEAQ (reference sequence). With V trimmed by 4 bases and J by 3 bases, 9 bases remained unmatched. The CDR3 spans 15 residues. This clonotype came up many times. Investigators prepared the TCR beta libraries by applying iRepertoire HTBI primers and Arm-PCR of CDR3 regions. From the multiplex PCR reads, TCRdb called clonotypes with MiXCR, one entry per CDR3 protein. The sample has under 300,000 distinct CDR3 sequences; about 18% are singletons. The time point was: newly diagnosed GD, antithyroid drugs for less than 3 months. RNA from PBMCs was the source of the TCR library.

This TCR was recovered from a female donor with Graves disease. Sequencing was performed on peripheral blood mononuclear cells (PBMCs), taken at new diagnosis, from a patient treated with antithyroid drugs. This sequence joins TRBV7-9 and TRBJ2-7; 7 positions agree with TRBD1. Here the CDR3 reads CASSSYVTGDYEQYF. CDR3 DNA sequence: TGTGCCAGCAGCTCTTATGTTACAGGGGACTACGAGCAGTACTTC. Full variable domain (rest looked up from reference TRBV7-9 and TRBJ2-7): DTGVSQNPRHKITKRGQNVTFRCDPISEHNRLYWYRQTLGQGPEFLTYFQNEAQLEKSRLLSDRFSAERPKGSFSTLEIQRTEQGDSAMYLCASSSYVTGDYEQYFGPGTRLTVT.